This T cell receptor (beta chain) was sequenced for a study of CD8+ T cells in alopecia areata. Turning to the study itself: Those treated were given oral tofacitinib at 5 to 10 mg twice daily. Points from the study as a whole: Scalp and blood samples kept many expanded lesional clones throughout tofacitinib.

This clone was recorded only once. Its specificity is unknown. Treatment given: oral pan-JAK inhibitor, 5-10 mg twice daily. Extraction and reverse transcription of RNA yielded cDNA as the sequencing template. The data were produced by immunoSEQ multiplex PCR, yet TCRdb's version contains in-frame clones alone and is incomplete. The data hold about 220,000 clones, with about 50% observed a single time. The CDR3 totals 13 residues. Germline CDR1 and CDR2: SGHTA and FQGNSA. Trimming shortened V by 1 base and J by 6 bases, and 9 bases separated the two germline ends. The chain links TRBV7-2 to TRBJ1-1, with D perhaps TRBD1 (5 bases). Sequencing used CD4+ T cells sorted from blood, obtained at week 4, from a patient treated with tofacitinib. The receptor was derived from a human donor with alopecia areata. CDR3 protein: CASSLEWGAEAFF. The CDR3, as DNA: TGTGCCAGCAGCTTAGAGTGGGGGGCTGAAGCTTTCTTT.